The rows below give T cell receptor beta chains drawn from one sample of a study of post-analysis software for immune sequencing data. One entry per CDR3 protein results from TCRdb running MiXCR on the PCR reads. The sample records 350,000 to 500,000 distinct CDR3 sequences, less than 40% being singletons. The sequenced sample consisted of blood. The receptors here all came from a girl aged 2 to 9 with multiple sclerosis. The CDR3 runs from the conserved cysteine through the conserved F or W. Each record gives: D gene, J gene, CDR3 length, V gene, clone size, CDR3 protein, CDR3 DNA. A D gene is named only where the DNA matches it firmly. Some rows have no size entry. The others give once, few or many, or a class for an expanded clone.

NA TRBJ2-3 14 TRBV6-5 few CASRTGFYTDTQYF TGTGCCAGCAGGACAGGTTTTTACACAGATACGCAGTATTTT
TRBD2 TRBJ2-3 16 TRBV7-2 NA CASSTGTSGMTDTQYF TGTGCCAGCAGCACCGGGACTAGCGGGATGACAGATACGCAGTATTTT
NA TRBJ2-3 15 TRBV5-1 NA CASSLDREPTDTQYF TGCGCCAGCAGCTTGGACAGGGAGCCCACAGATACGCAGTATTTT
NA TRBJ1-2 15 TRBV27 NA CASSLGPGTNYGYTF TGTGCCAGCAGTTTAGGGCCAGGGACCAACTATGGCTACACCTTC
TRBD1 TRBJ1-2 15 TRBV5-1 NA CASSLDDRGDYGYTF TGCGCCAGCAGCTTGGATGACAGGGGAGACTATGGCTACACCTTC
NA TRBJ1-1 14 TRBV6-4 few CASSPQGWDTEAFF TGTGCCTCTTCACCGCAGGGATGGGACACTGAAGCTTTCTTT
NA TRBJ2-1 16 TRBV5-1 NA CASSLVPGGLYNEQFF TGCGCCAGCAGCTTGGTGCCGGGGGGCTTATACAATGAGCAGTTCTTC
NA TRBJ2-1 12 TRBV29-1 few CSVDWVYNEQFF TGCAGCGTTGATTGGGTTTACAATGAGCAGTTCTTC
TRBD2 TRBJ2-3 15 TRBV2 few CASNIAGDGTDTQYF TGTGCCAGCAATATAGCGGGAGACGGCACAGATACGCAGTATTTT
NA TRBJ1-4 15 TRBV5-1 once CASSPKGTSNEKLFF TGCGCCAGCAGTCCAAAGGGGACTTCTAATGAAAAACTGTTTTTT
TRBD2 TRBJ2-1 12 TRBV12-3/TRBV12-4 NA CASSQAGDEQFF TGTGCCAGCAGTCAAGCGGGAGATGAGCAGTTCTTC
NA TRBJ2-7 14 TRBV29-1 few CSARLAEQAYEQYF TGCAGCGCTCGTCTAGCTGAGCAAGCCTACGAGCAGTACTTC
NA TRBJ2-1 14 TRBV27 few CASSFRRGGDEQFF TGTGCCAGCAGTTTTCGTCGAGGGGGAGATGAGCAGTTCTTC
TRBD1 TRBJ1-2 15 TRBV4-1 few CASSQNPDRDYGYTF TGCGCCAGCAGCCAAAACCCCGACAGGGACTATGGCTACACCTTC
NA TRBJ2-1 14 TRBV6-5 few CASKRSANYNEQFF TGTGCCAGCAAAAGGTCGGCAAATTACAATGAGCAGTTCTTC
NA TRBJ2-1 12 TRBV29-1 NA CSVWRTYNEQFF TGCAGCGTTTGGCGAACCTACAATGAGCAGTTCTTC
NA TRBJ1-2 16 TRBV4-3 NA CASSQSPGRQAYGYTF TGCGCCAGCAGCCAATCCCCCGGGAGACAGGCCTATGGCTACACCTTC
NA TRBJ2-7 13 TRBV7-8 NA CASSPGSLSEQYF TGTGCCAGCAGCCCTGGATCGCTCAGCGAGCAGTACTTC
NA TRBJ2-1 11 TRBV6-6 NA CASEWDNEQFF TGTGCCAGTGAGTGGGACAATGAGCAGTTCTTC
TRBD1 TRBJ2-3 15 TRBV29-1 NA CSVGWGSGGEDTQYF TGCAGCGTTGGTTGGGGTTCAGGGGGCGAAGATACGCAGTATTTT
TRBD2 TRBJ2-7 14 TRBV3-1 once CASSLLSGRGEQYF TGTGCCAGCAGCCTCCTTAGCGGGAGAGGCGAGCAGTACTTC
TRBD2 TRBJ2-5 16 TRBV5-6 NA CASRRTSGVTQETQYF TGTGCCAGCAGACGAACTAGCGGTGTCACCCAAGAGACCCAGTACTTC
TRBD1 TRBJ1-1 14 TRBV10-3 NA CAISSGTAYTEAFF TGTGCCATCAGTTCCGGGACAGCCTACACTGAAGCTTTCTTT
NA TRBJ2-4 14 TRBV7-9 once CASSSLGAKNIQYF TGTGCCAGCAGCTCCCTGGGGGCCAAAAACATTCAGTACTTC
TRBD1 TRBJ1-2 12 TRBV3-1 many CASSSTGYGYTF TGTGCCAGCAGCTCGACAGGGTATGGCTACACCTTC
NA TRBJ2-7 13 TRBV7-3 NA CASSFFRDYEQYF TGTGCCAGCAGCTTCTTTAGAGACTACGAGCAGTACTTC
NA TRBJ2-7 14 TRBV20-1 NA CSATGTVSSYEQYF TGCAGTGCAACCGGGACGGTAAGCTCCTACGAGCAGTACTTC
TRBD2 TRBJ2-5 14 TRBV18 NA CASSLSRGSETQYF TGTGCCAGCTCGCTTTCTCGCGGGAGCGAGACCCAGTACTTC
NA TRBJ2-7 14 TRBV20-1 NA CSASSGTGDYEQYF TGCAGTGCTAGTAGCGGGACAGGAGACTACGAGCAGTACTTC
NA TRBJ2-3 15 TRBV7-3 few CASSPGGGGADTQYF TGTGCCAGCAGCCCTGGGGGGGGCGGGGCAGATACGCAGTATTTT
NA TRBJ2-3 15 TRBV6-6 NA CASSLSASGTDTQYF TGTGCCAGCAGTTTGAGCGCAAGTGGGACAGATACGCAGTATTTT
TRBD2 TRBJ2-5 17 TRBV7-8 NA CASSHRLAGTGVETQYF TGTGCCAGCAGCCACCGACTAGCGGGGACGGGAGTGGAGACCCAGTACTTC
NA TRBJ1-2 15 TRBV7-9 NA CASSLHPGLNYGYTF TGTGCCAGCAGCTTACATCCGGGACTGAACTATGGCTACACCTTC
TRBD2 TRBJ2-5 15 TRBV7-2 NA CASSLKTSGVGAQYF TGTGCCAGCAGCTTAAAGACTAGCGGGGTCGGGGCCCAGTACTTC
TRBD1 TRBJ2-7 13 TRBV7-9 few CASSRTGIHEQYF TGTGCCAGCAGCCGGACAGGGATTCACGAGCAGTACTTC
NA TRBJ2-1 15 TRBV6-5 few CASRPPGLLFNEQFF TGTGCCAGCAGGCCACCGGGACTCCTATTCAATGAGCAGTTCTTC
TRBD1 TRBJ2-5 15 TRBV6-5 few CASSYSGQGRETQYF TGTGCCAGCAGTTACTCGGGACAGGGGAGAGAGACCCAGTACTTC
TRBD2 TRBJ2-3 18 TRBV7-2 NA CASSQGLLAGGGTDTQYF TGTGCCAGCAGCCAGGGTCTACTAGCGGGGGGGGGGACAGATACGCAGTATTTT
NA TRBJ2-7 12 TRBV7-6 NA CASSLGQDEQYF TGTGCCAGCAGCTTAGGACAGGACGAGCAGTACTTC
NA TRBJ2-3 15 TRBV6-2/TRBV6-3 NA CASSYQGRVTDTQYF TGTGCCAGCAGTTACCAGGGGAGAGTCACAGATACGCAGTATTTT
NA TRBJ1-5 12 TRBV20-1 NA CSVPQGNQPQHF TGCAGTGTCCCGCAGGGCAATCAGCCCCAGCATTTT
TRBD2 TRBJ2-1 16 TRBV5-1 NA CASSSHSGILHNEQFF TGCGCCAGCAGCTCCCATAGCGGGATACTACACAATGAGCAGTTCTTC
NA TRBJ1-6 13 TRBV20-1 NA CSARSGGGSPLHF TGCAGTGCCCGGTCTGGGGGTGGGTCACCCCTCCACTTT
NA TRBJ2-1 14 TRBV20-1 NA CSAHRPTEDNEQFF TGCAGTGCGCACCGACCCACCGAGGACAATGAGCAGTTCTTC
NA TRBJ1-6 13 TRBV7-6 NA CASSLDEPSPLHF TGTGCCAGCAGCCTAGATGAGCCTTCCCCCCTCCACTTT
TRBD2 TRBJ2-3 15 TRBV12-5 NA CASGLDTSGTDTQYF TGTGCTAGTGGTTTGGACACTAGCGGCACAGATACGCAGTATTTT
NA TRBJ1-1 13 TRBV20-1 NA CSASRGRATEAFF TGCAGTGCTAGCAGGGGACGGGCCACTGAAGCTTTCTTT
TRBD1 TRBJ2-7 15 TRBV28 NA CASSSGTDYSYEQYF TGTGCCAGCAGCTCTGGGACAGACTACTCCTACGAGCAGTACTTC
NA TRBJ1-5 16 TRBV20-1 NA CSARDRRAQLYQPQHF TGCAGTGCTAGAGATAGACGGGCCCAGCTGTATCAGCCCCAGCATTTT
NA TRBJ2-7 15 TRBV3-1 few CASSHSSVGYNEQYF TGTGCCAGCAGCCATTCCAGCGTTGGCTACAATGAGCAGTACTTC
TRBD2 TRBJ2-1 19 TRBV6-1 few CASRGTSGGTSRSYNEQFF TGTGCCAGCAGGGGAACTAGCGGGGGGACCTCCCGTTCCTACAATGAGCAGTTCTTC
NA TRBJ2-7 14 TRBV5-1 NA CASRETGQLYEQYF TGCGCCAGCAGAGAAACTGGACAGCTCTACGAGCAGTACTTC